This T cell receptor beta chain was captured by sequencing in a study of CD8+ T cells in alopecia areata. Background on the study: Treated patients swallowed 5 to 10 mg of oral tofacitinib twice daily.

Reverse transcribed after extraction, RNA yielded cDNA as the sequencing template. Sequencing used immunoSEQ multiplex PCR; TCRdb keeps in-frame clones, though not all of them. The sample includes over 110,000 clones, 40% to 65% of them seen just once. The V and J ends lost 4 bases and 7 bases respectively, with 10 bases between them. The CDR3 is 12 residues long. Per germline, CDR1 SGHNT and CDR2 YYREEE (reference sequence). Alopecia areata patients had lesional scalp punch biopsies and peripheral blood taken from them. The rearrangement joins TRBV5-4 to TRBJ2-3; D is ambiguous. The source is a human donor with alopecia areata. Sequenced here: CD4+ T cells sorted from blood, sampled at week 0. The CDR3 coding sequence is TGTGCCAGCAGCCTCGATCACCATACGCAGTATTTT. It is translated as CASSLDHHTQYF. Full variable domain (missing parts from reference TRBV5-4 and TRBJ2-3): ETGVTQSPTHLIKTRGQQVTLRCSSQSGHNTVSWYQQALGQGPQFIFQYYREEENGRGNFPPRFSGLQFPNYSSELNVNALELDDSALYLCASSLDHHTQYFGPGTRLTVL.